This TCR beta chain was sequenced in a study of cytomegalovirus exposure and HLA in healthy donors. Nominal health characterized the donors when sampled, though unrecorded immune exposures were likely. Germline values: CDR1 WNHNN, CDR2 SYGVQD (reference sequence). The CDR3 loop spans 15 amino acids. Study findings and constraints: A later analysis showed TCR association rates differing by HLA locus, peaking at DRB1 and lowest at HLA-C. The authors listed around 150 TCR beta chains as cytomegalovirus-associated. Data from an earlier analysis indicated that most TCR beta V segments were productive either about 90% or about 30% of the time.

PCR amplification relied on 60 Vbeta primers (plus 13 Jbeta primers). This table comes from immunoSEQ multiplex PCR, and its TCRdb copy is limited to in-frame clones, with some not included. The sample shows fewer than 150,000 clones, around three quarters of them seen only once. On this clone: Its antigen is unknown. Compared with germline, one end of the junction differs, possibly owing to a read error.

This clonotype was obtained from a man under 40 in good health and CMV-seronegative. The sample comprised PBMCs. The rearrangement joins TRBV10-1 to TRBJ1-5; 10 bases are shared with TRBD1. Here the CDR3 DNA reads TGCGCCAGCAGGGCGACAGGGGGCATGGATCAGCCCCAGAATTTT. The encoded protein is CASRATGGMDQPQNF.